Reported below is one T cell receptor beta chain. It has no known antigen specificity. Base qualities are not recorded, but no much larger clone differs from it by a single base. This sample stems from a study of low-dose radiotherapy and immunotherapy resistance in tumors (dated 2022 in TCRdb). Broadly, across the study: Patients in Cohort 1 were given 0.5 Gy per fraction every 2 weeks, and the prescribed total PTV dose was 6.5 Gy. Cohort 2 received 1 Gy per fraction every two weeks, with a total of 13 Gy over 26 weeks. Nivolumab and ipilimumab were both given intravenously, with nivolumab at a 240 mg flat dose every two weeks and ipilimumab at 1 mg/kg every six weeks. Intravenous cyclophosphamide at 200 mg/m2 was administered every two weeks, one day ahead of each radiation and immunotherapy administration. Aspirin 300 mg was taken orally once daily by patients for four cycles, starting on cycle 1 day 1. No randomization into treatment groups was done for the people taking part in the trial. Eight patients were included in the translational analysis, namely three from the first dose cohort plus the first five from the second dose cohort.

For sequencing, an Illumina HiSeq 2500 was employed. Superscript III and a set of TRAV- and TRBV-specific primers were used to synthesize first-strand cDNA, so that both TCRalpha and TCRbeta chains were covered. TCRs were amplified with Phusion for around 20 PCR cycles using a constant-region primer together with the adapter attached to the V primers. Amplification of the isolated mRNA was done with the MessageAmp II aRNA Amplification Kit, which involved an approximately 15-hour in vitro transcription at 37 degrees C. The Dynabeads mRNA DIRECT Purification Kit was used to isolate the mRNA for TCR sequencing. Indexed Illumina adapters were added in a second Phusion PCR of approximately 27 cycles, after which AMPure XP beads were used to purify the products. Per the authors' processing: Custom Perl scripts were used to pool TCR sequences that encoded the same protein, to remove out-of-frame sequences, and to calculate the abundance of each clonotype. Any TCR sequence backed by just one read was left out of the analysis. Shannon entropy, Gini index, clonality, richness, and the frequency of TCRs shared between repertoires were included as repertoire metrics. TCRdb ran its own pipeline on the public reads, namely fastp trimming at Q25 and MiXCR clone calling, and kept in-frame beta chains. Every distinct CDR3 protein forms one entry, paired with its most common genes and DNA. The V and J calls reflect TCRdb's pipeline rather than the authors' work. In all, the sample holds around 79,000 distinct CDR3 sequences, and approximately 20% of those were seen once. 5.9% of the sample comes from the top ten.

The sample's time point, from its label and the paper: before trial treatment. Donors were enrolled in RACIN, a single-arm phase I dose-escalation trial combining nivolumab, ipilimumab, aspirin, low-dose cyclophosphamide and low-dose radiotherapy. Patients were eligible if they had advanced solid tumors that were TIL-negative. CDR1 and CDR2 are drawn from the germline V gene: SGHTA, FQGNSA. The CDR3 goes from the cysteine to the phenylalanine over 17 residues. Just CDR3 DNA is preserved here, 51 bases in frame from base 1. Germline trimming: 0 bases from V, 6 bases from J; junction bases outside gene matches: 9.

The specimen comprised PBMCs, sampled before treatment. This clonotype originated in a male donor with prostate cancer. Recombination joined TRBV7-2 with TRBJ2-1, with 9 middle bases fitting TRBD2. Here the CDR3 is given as CASSLAGIAGVRNEQFF. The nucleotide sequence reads TGTGCCAGCAGCTTAGCGGGGATAGCGGGGGTACGCAATGAGCAGTTCTTC.